These 16 T cell receptor beta chains originate from one sample sequenced in a study of cytomegalovirus exposure and HLA in healthy donors. The PCR made use of 60 Vbeta and 13 Jbeta primers. Assay used: immunoSEQ multiplex PCR; TCRdb lists only in-frame clones, some missing. The sample contains roughly 79,000 clones, approximately 74% of which appear only once. The source material was PBMCs. All receptors derive from a woman aged 50 to 60 in good health and CMV-seropositive.

This clone occurred a few times. The chain carries TRBV7-9 and TRBJ1-6; possibly TRBD1 for D (6 bases). The length of the CDR3 is 17 residues. The ends were cut back, 5 bases at V and 7 bases at J, with 21 bases in the middle. Germline assignment: CDR1 SEHNR and CDR2 FQNEAQ (reference sequence). The CDR3 nucleotides read TGTGCCAGCAGCCGTAGCCTTACAGGGAGCCCGAATTCACCCCTCCACTTT. Protein: CASSRSLTGSPNSPLHF.

This clone has a handful of counts. The CDR3 nucleotides are TGTGCCAGCAGACCAGGACAGGGAGGGACTGAAGCTTTCTTT. It codes for CASRPGQGGTEAFF. The chain couples TRBV5-4 to TRBJ1-1; 8 bases align to TRBD1. Per the germline V gene, CDR1 is SGHNT and CDR2 is YYREEE (reference sequence). The CDR3 sequence is 14 residues long. J was trimmed by 5 bases and V by 5 bases; bases with no gene match: 8.

The J gene is TRBJ1-1, the V gene TRBV29-1; no reliable D call. The CDR3 runs to 11 residues. Trimming took 6 bases from V and 8 from J, leaving 13 bases between them. The germline CDR1 and CDR2 sequences are SQVTM and ANQGSEA. DNA of the CDR3: TGCAGCGTGACACCGAACGGCGAAGCTTTCTTT. Residues: CSVTPNGEAFF. Full variable domain (outside the CDR3, taken from reference TRBV29-1 and TRBJ1-1): SAVISQKPSRDICQRGTSLTIQCQVDSQVTMMFWYRQQPGQSLTLIATANQGSEATYESGFVIDKFPISRPNLTFSTLTVSNMSPEDSSIYLCSVTPNGEAFFGQGTRLTVV.

The chain joins TRBV7-9 to TRBJ2-3; D perhaps matches TRBD1 (6 bases). There are 16 residues in the CDR3. V was shortened by 7 bases and J by 0 bases, with 17 bases between the two germline ends. Germline lookup yields CDR1 SEHNR and CDR2 FQNEAQ (reference sequence). The CDR3 DNA follows: TGTGCCAGCACCCCACCCGGGACAACTAGCACAGATACGCAGTATTTT. Translating it yields CASTPPGTTSTDTQYF.

The chain employs TRBV6-5 and TRBJ2-5; 8 bases map to TRBD1. Germline assignment: CDR1 MNHEY and CDR2 SVGAGI. The CDR3 contains 13 residues. V dropped 5 bases and J dropped 3; count of bases not matched to a gene: 2. The CDR3 loop reads CASSTTGEETQYF. The CDR3 coding sequence is TGTGCCAGCAGTACGACAGGGGAAGAGACCCAGTACTTC.

This clone was seen only once. The rearrangement uses TRBV28 and TRBJ1-1, with no clear D. With 2 bases removed from V and 1 base from J, the gap between germline ends came to 5 bases. CDR3 length equals 13 residues. Germline-derived CDR1 and CDR2 are MDHEN and SYDVKM. CDR3 residues: CASSLLANTEAFF. The CDR3 coding sequence is TGTGCCAGCAGTTTACTGGCGAACACTGAAGCTTTCTTT.

The chain joins TRBV5-4 to TRBJ2-7; 8 bases match TRBD2. Germline values: CDR1 SGHNT, CDR2 YYREEE (reference sequence). The ends lost 6 bases at V and 4 bases at J; junction bases unmatched: 15. The CDR3 length is 16 residues. CDR3 in amino acids: CASKSTGGPSLYEQYF. The CDR3 nucleotides are TGTGCCAGCAAGTCGACGGGAGGGCCGTCACTTTACGAGCAGTACTTC.

The rearrangement uses TRBV2 and TRBJ2-5; D is ambiguous. The V gene lost 1 base and the J gene lost 4 bases, with 7 bases spanning the gap. This CDR3 comprises 13 residues. Looked up from germline, CDR1 is SNHLY and CDR2 is FYNNEI. The CDR3 DNA reads TGTGCCAGCAGTGAAGACAGCCGAGAGACCCAGTACTTC. Amino acid sequence: CASSEDSRETQYF. The full variable domain, with the rest looked up from reference TRBV2 and TRBJ2-5, is EPEVTQTPSHQVTQMGQEVILRCVPISNHLYFYWYRQILGQKVEFLVSFYNNEISEKSEIFDDQFSVERPDGSNFTLKIRSTKLEDSAMYFCASSEDSRETQYFGPGTRLLVL.

This chain links TRBV2 with TRBJ2-7; 7 bases match TRBD2. With V trimmed by 6 bases and J by 2 bases, 13 bases remained unmatched. Germline V gives CDR1 SNHLY, CDR2 FYNNEI. The CDR3 runs to 16 residues. This CDR3 reads CASRYGGGMNPYEQYF. The CDR3 bases are TGTGCCAGCAGGTATGGGGGGGGAATGAACCCCTACGAGCAGTACTTC.

This chain uses TRBV2 with TRBJ1-1; no firm D call. V was cut by 7 bases and J by 1 base, with 10 bases left in between. This CDR3 has 13 amino acids. Germline CDR1 and CDR2: SNHLY and FYNNEI. CDR3 bases: TGTGCCAGCACTTTGTCGGGGAACACTGAAGCTTTCTTT. Amino acids: CASTLSGNTEAFF.

This sequence joins TRBV30 and TRBJ1-6; 11 nucleotides align to TRBD1. J was trimmed by 10 bases and V by 4 bases; bases with no gene match: 6. This CDR3 has 14 residues. Per germline, CDR1 GTSNPN and CDR2 SVGIG (reference sequence). This CDR3 reads CAWNRDRGSSPLHF. In DNA, the CDR3 is TGTGCCTGGAACCGGGACAGGGGGTCCTCACCCCTCCACTTT.

In this sample, this clone turned up many times. The chain carries TRBV6-1 and TRBJ1-1; no reliable D call. V was trimmed by 7 bases and J by 1 base, leaving 16 bases between them. Germline V gene sequence: CDR1 MNHNS, CDR2 SASEGT. The CDR3 is made up of 15 amino acids. The CDR3 sequence is CASMKGRHRNTEAFF. CDR3 DNA sequence: TGTGCCAGCATGAAAGGGAGACATAGGAACACTGAAGCTTTCTTT.

V gene TRBV11-2 combines with J gene TRBJ2-2; 9 nucleotides align to TRBD2. CDR1 is SGHAT and CDR2 is FQNNGV in the germline V gene. This CDR3 region has 18 residues. After removal of 0 bases from V and 4 bases from J, the junction contained 9 bases not matched to a gene. CDR3 bases: TGTGCCAGCAGCTTAGATCTGGTTGCGGGAGGGGTCACCGGGGAGCTGTTTTTT. It translates to CASSLDLVAGGVTGELFF. Looking up the rest from reference TRBV11-2 and TRBJ2-2 gives the full variable domain: EAGVAQSPRYKIIEKRQSVAFWCNPISGHATLYWYQQILGQGPKLLIQFQNNGVVDDSQLPKDRFSAERLKGVDSTLKIQPAKLEDSAVYLCASSLDLVAGGVTGELFFGEGSRLTVL.

Here the CDR3 DNA reads TGTGCCTGTCTGTATAGTGACTTGAGCTACGAGCAGTACTTC. The encoded protein is CACLYSDLSYEQYF. The chain carries TRBV30 and TRBJ2-7; D is unresolved. CDR3 length: 14 amino acids. The germline V and J ends were trimmed by 6 bases and 3 bases, with 18 bases remaining between them. Germline CDR1 and CDR2: GTSNPN and SVGIG (reference sequence).

The V gene is TRBV25-1, the J gene TRBJ1-2; tentatively, D is TRBD1 (5 bases). Germline assignment: CDR1 MGHDK and CDR2 SYGVNS. V was pared by 4 bases and J by 3 bases, with 12 bases between. This CDR3 has 14 amino acids. Here the CDR3 reads CASSVGGVDYGYTF. CDR3 DNA: TGTGCCAGCAGTGTGGGGGGGGTTGACTATGGCTACACCTTC.

The chain couples TRBV19 to TRBJ2-1; perhaps TRBD2 as D (7 bases). The germline V and J ends were trimmed by 4 bases and 8 bases, with 18 bases remaining between them. Germline assignment: CDR1 LNHDA and CDR2 SQIVND (reference sequence). The CDR3 has 15 residues. CDR3 protein: CASSTLQGGPDEQFF. DNA for the CDR3: TGTGCCAGTAGTACCCTACAGGGAGGGCCCGATGAGCAGTTCTTC.